The following is a TCR beta chain sequence with its context. Its antigen is not known. Germline loops: CDR1 MNHEY, CDR2 SVGAGI. With 8 bases removed from V and 4 bases from J, the gap between germline ends came to 12 bases. The CDR3 consists of 13 residues. Repertoires were generated with immunoSEQ multiplex PCR, while TCRdb's copy carries only in-frame clones and drops some. The sample lists approximately 58,000 clones, about 92% occurring once. This record comes from a study of siplizumab effects on memory and regulatory T cells. The study, taken as a whole, reports: Phenotypic classification as naive or memory proved unattainable for roughly 75-95% of proliferating CD4+ or CD8+ clones.

This receptor was obtained from a human donor in good health. The material sequenced was CD8+ T cells sorted from blood. J is TRBJ1-5 and V is TRBV6-5; D perhaps matches TRBD1 (5 bases). CDR3 amino acids: CASGGSQNQPQHF. The CDR3 nucleotides read TGTGCCAGCGGGGGTTCACAAAATCAGCCCCAGCATTTT.